This TCR beta chain was identified in a study of blood T cells in healthy people across ages. Germline CDR1 is ENHRY and CDR2 is SYGVKD. V gave up 6 bases and J gave up 2 bases; unmatched junction bases: 2. The CDR3 spans 13 residues. A second about 7 to 11 cycle PCR used barcoded and J-beta primers. Via MiXCR, TCRdb re-called the 5' RACE reads, giving one row per CDR3 protein. The data show hundreds of thousands of distinct CDR3 sequences, about 55% seen once. This clonotype has a handful of counts. The clonotype originates from a man older than 75 in good health. The sequenced sample consisted of blood. This chain uses TRBV10-3 with TRBJ1-2; TRBD1 matches 8 bases. The CDR3 nucleotides read TGTGCCATCAGGGGGACAGGCAACTATGGCTACACCTTC. Amino acids: CAIRGTGNYGYTF.